The present TCR beta chain was sequenced within a study of tumor-infiltrating lymphocytes in oesophageal squamous cell carcinoma (dated by TCRdb to 2015 to 2016). Trimming takes 4 bases off V and 3 bases off J; junction bases not matched to a gene: 3. Based on the germline V gene, the CDR1 and CDR2 sequences are SGHVS and FNYEAQ. The CDR3 measures 13 amino acids from cysteine to phenylalanine. Only the CDR3 DNA stays, 39 bases, in frame from base 1. Receptor libraries were prepared by PCR. Instrument used: Illumina HiSeq 2000. TCRdb ran its own pipeline on the public reads, namely fastp trimming at Q25 and MiXCR clone calling, and kept in-frame beta chains. CDR3 protein duplicates are merged, each entry listing the most common genes and DNA. The table for this sample lists 15,000 to 20,000 distinct CDR3 sequences; 35% to 45% of them were counted only once. Around 19% of the sample rests with the top ten.

On this clonotype itself: There is no known antigen for this receptor. No base-level quality is on record; no much larger clone is a single base apart.

Sequencing was carried out using normal esophageal tissue next to the tumor. This TCR derives from a female donor with esophageal squamous cell carcinoma. The chain joins TRBV7-6 to TRBJ2-7, and 7 junction bases match TRBD1. The DNA sequence reads TGTGCCAGCAGCTCCAACAGGGGCTACGAGCAGTACTTC. Its amino acids are CASSSNRGYEQYF.